The source of this T cell receptor (beta chain) is a study of neoadjuvant nivolumab and ipilimumab in lung cancer. Comments on this clone: Its antigen is still unknown.

Germline V gene lookup returns CDR1 MDHEN and CDR2 SYDVKM. The V and J ends lost 5 bases and 7 bases, in that order; junction bases with no gene match: 11. The CDR3 loop spans 15 amino acids. General study points: Higher pretherapy blood TCR richness went with higher resected-tumor richness.

Repertoires were generated with immunoSEQ multiplex PCR, while TCRdb's copy carries only in-frame clones and drops some. This table holds fewer than 4,500 clones, 77% found once. The sample consisted of adjacent normal lung tissue, taken after neoadjuvant nivolumab, alone or with ipilimumab, at or shortly before surgery. The J gene is TRBJ1-5, the V gene TRBV28; 7 bases map to TRBD1. The sequence was collected from an adult with non-small cell lung cancer. The CDR3 sequence: CASSEMGQRWQPQHF. The CDR3 DNA is TGTGCCAGCAGTGAAATGGGACAGCGGTGGCAGCCCCAGCATTTT.